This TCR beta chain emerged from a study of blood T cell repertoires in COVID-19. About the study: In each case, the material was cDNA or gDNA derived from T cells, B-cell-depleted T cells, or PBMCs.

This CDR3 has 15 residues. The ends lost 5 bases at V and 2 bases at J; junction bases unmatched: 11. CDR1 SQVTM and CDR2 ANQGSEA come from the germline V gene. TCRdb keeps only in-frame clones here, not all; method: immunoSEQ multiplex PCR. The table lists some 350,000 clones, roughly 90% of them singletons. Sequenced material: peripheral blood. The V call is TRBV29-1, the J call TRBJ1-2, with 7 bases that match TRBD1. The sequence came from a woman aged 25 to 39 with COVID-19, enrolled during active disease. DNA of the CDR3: TGCAGCGTTAGTCAATCAGGGGGGTCCAACTATGGCTACACCTTC. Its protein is CSVSQSGGSNYGYTF.